This TCR beta chain is from a study of blood T cell repertoires in COVID-19. About the study: Both acute and convalescent COVID-19 samples were obtained from the United States, Italy and Spain. PBMCs, B-cell-depleted T cells, or T cells provided the cDNA or gDNA that made up the material.

Losses at the gene ends were 5 bases for V and 0 bases for J; bases not matched to a gene: 3. This CDR3 spans 15 amino acids. CDR1 and CDR2 from the germline V gene are MNHEY and SVGEGT. In the source study's methods: Counts of nucleated cells, estimated from reference gene primer amplification, were obtained. Only in-frame clones appear in the TCRdb table, and some are missing; sequencing was by immunoSEQ multiplex PCR. V and J calls and clone size are those listed in that table; D and trimming were worked out from the DNA. This table has tens of thousands of clones, roughly 85% appearing once. The chain links TRBV6-2 or TRBV6-3 to TRBJ2-4; 8 bases line up with TRBD2. This TCR was recovered from a human donor in a cohort sampled during active COVID-19. The sequenced sample was peripheral blood. This CDR3 reads CASSRLALAKNIQYF. In DNA, the CDR3 is TGTGCCAGCAGTCGACTAGCGTTAGCCAAAAACATTCAGTACTTC.